A selection of T cell receptor beta chains follows, all from one sample in a study of blood T cell repertoires in COVID-19. Only in-frame clones appear in the TCRdb table, and some are missing; sequencing was by immunoSEQ multiplex PCR. The sample has around 160,000 clones; roughly 90% are singletons. Sequenced input: PBMCs or T cells enriched from blood (not recorded which). These receptor sequences come from a woman younger than 45 with acute COVID-19. Both conserved end residues are part of each CDR3. The order of the fields is V gene, D gene, clone size, J gene, CDR3 DNA, CDR3 protein. The D gene is left open where the match is weak. For some rows the clone size is stated as once, few or many, or as a class when expanded; others skip it.

TRBV5-8	.	.	TRBJ2-7	TGTGCCAGCAGCTGGGGACACTCCTACGAGCAGTACTTC	CASSWGHSYEQYF
TRBV9	.	.	TRBJ2-4	TGTGCCAGCAGCCCGCAACCAGGGGAAGGTCAGTACTTC	CASSPQPGEGQYF
TRBV28	TRBD2	.	TRBJ2-6	TGTGCCAGCAGTTTAGTAGCGGGAGCTGGGGCCAACGTCCTGACTTTC	CASSLVAGAGANVLTF
TRBV28	.	.	TRBJ2-4	TGTGCCAGCAGTTTGGGAATTTGGGGTCTAGCCGCCAAAAACATTCAGTACTTC	CASSLGIWGLAAKNIQYF
TRBV2	.	.	TRBJ1-2	TGTGCCAGCAGTGAAGGTCTCGCCAGGGGCGATGGCTACACCTTC	CASSEGLARGDGYTF
TRBV27	.	few	TRBJ1-4	TGTGCCAGCAGTTTCCGGGATGCAACTAATGAAAAACTGTTTTTT	CASSFRDATNEKLFF
TRBV28	.	.	TRBJ2-1	TGTGCCAGCGTCGACAGCTCCTACAATGAGCAGTTCTTC	CASVDSSYNEQFF
TRBV3-1/TRBV3-2	TRBD2	.	TRBJ2-1	TGTGCCAGCAGCCCCCCCCTAGCGGGGCACAATGAGCAGTTCTTC	CASSPPLAGHNEQFF
TRBV27	TRBD1	.	TRBJ1-2	TGTGCCAGCAGTTTCACAGGGGCTAACTATGGCTACACCTTC	CASSFTGANYGYTF
TRBV28	.	once	TRBJ1-1	TGTGCCAGCAGTCCCGTCGACAGACACACTGAAGCTTTCTTT	CASSPVDRHTEAFF
TRBV4-2	TRBD2	few	TRBJ2-1	TGTGCCAGCAGCCAAGCACTAGCGGGAGGGCCAGGGGAGCAGTTCTTC	CASSQALAGGPGEQFF
TRBV19	.	.	TRBJ2-5	TGTGCCAGTAGTATAGATCTGGACAGTCAAGAGACCCAGTACTTC	CASSIDLDSQETQYF
TRBV10-3	TRBD1	once	TRBJ1-2	TGTGCCATCAGTGAGTCGGACAGGGCGGTCGGCGGCTACACCTTC	CAISESDRAVGGYTF
TRBV5-1	.	few	TRBJ1-2	TGCGCCAGCATCGGGACCGCCACAGGGATGGAGGGCTACACCTTC	CASIGTATGMEGYTF
TRBV7-2	.	once	TRBJ2-7	TGTGCCAGCAGCTTAAACCCTCCTAGCGTCGGGTACGAGCAGTACTTC	CASSLNPPSVGYEQYF
TRBV12-3/TRBV12-4	.	.	TRBJ1-1	TGTGCCAGCAGTTTTTACCAGGGTGAAGCTTTCTTT	CASSFYQGEAFF
TRBV2	.	.	TRBJ1-1	TGTGCCAGCCTTACAGACATGAACACTGAAGCTTTCTTT	CASLTDMNTEAFF
TRBV28	.	.	TRBJ1-3	TGTGCCAGCAGTTGGCCACGGGGTACTGGAAACACCATATATTTT	CASSWPRGTGNTIYF
TRBV30	.	.	TRBJ2-7	TGTGCCTGGAGTGTTTTTTACCCTGGACAGAAAAGCTACGAGCAGTACTTC	CAWSVFYPGQKSYEQYF
TRBV30	.	.	TRBJ1-2	TGTGCCTGGAGCCCGGACAGCTTTATGTGGTATGGCTACACCTTC	CAWSPDSFMWYGYTF
TRBV27	TRBD2	few	TRBJ2-7	TGTGCCAGCAGCCGCGGGGGCTACGAGCAGTACTTC	CASSRGGYEQYF
TRBV28	TRBD1	few	TRBJ1-5	TGTGCCAGCAGCTCCGGACAGGTGGTTTATAGCAATCAGCCCCAGCATTTT	CASSSGQVVYSNQPQHF
TRBV7-2	TRBD1	.	TRBJ1-5	TGTGCCAGCAGCCCTTCAATACAGGGGATGGGATATAGCAATCAGCCCCAGCATTTT	CASSPSIQGMGYSNQPQHF
TRBV6-5	.	.	TRBJ1-2	TGTGCCAGCAGTTACGAAGGAGGCAAAACGTATGGCTACACCTTC	CASSYEGGKTYGYTF
TRBV7-3	.	.	TRBJ1-2	TGTGCCAGCAGCTTACAGGGGAGTCTCTATGGCTACACCTTC	CASSLQGSLYGYTF
TRBV7-2	TRBD2	once	TRBJ2-7	TGTGCCAGCAGCTCCGCGAGCGGGAGTTCCGAGCAGTACTTC	CASSSASGSSEQYF
TRBV5-6	.	.	TRBJ1-3	TGTGCCAGCAGCGATTTCGGGTTATCTGGAAACACCATATATTTT	CASSDFGLSGNTIYF
TRBV7-6	.	.	TRBJ2-2	TGTGCCAGCAGCTTAGTTATCTGGGGGCTATCTACCGGGGAGCTGTTTTTT	CASSLVIWGLSTGELFF